This TCR beta chain came from a study of cytomegalovirus exposure and HLA in healthy donors. In regard to this clone: The target antigen is unknown.

The trim removed 4 bases at V and 11 bases at J, leaving 8 bases unmatched. In germline, CDR1 is MNHEY, CDR2 SVGAGI. CDR3 length equals 14 residues. Overall study results and limits: In an earlier analysis, productive rearrangement rates for most beta V segments clustered near 87% or 30%. Later analysis demonstrated an association between a missense DCLRE1C variant and TCR beta V- and J-gene trimming. It was taken for granted in presence/absence analyses that sequencing depth across donors was roughly uniform.

Primers included in the PCR were 60 Vbeta and 13 Jbeta primers. Sequencing was performed with immunoSEQ multiplex PCR; in TCRdb, only in-frame clones are kept and a portion is missing. The sample includes under 150,000 clones, 55% to 80% of them seen just once. The genes are TRBV6-5 and TRBJ1-6, with 7 bases that match TRBD1. The sequencing input was PBMCs. This receptor was obtained from a woman in her thirties or forties in good health and CMV-seronegative. As DNA, the CDR3 is TGTGCCAGCAGTTTACAGGGGTTTGAAGCACCCCTCCACTTT. Translating it yields CASSLQGFEAPLHF.